The source of this TCR beta chain is a study of blood T cell repertoires in COVID-19. Across the whole study: There were acute and convalescent COVID-19 samples, and they came from the United States, Italy and Spain. From T cells, B-cell-depleted T cells, or PBMCs came the material, which was cDNA or gDNA.

V lost 4 bases, J lost 3 bases, and 3 bases lay in between. CDR3 size: 12 residues. Under the authors' procedure: Amplification of reference gene primers was used by the study to estimate nucleated cell counts. Sequencing used immunoSEQ multiplex PCR; TCRdb keeps in-frame clones, though not all of them. V and J calls and clone size are as listed in that table; D and trimming were resolved from the DNA. The table lists 200,000 to 250,000 clones, approximately 80% of them singletons. Material: PBMCs or T cells enriched from blood (not recorded which). This TCR was recovered from a man in his 60s who had recovered from COVID-19. The chain uses TRBV12-3 or TRBV12-4 and TRBJ2-2; D is uncertain. The CDR3 reads CASSYYTGELFF. CDR3 nucleotides: TGTGCCAGCAGTTACTACACCGGGGAGCTGTTTTTT.